The rows below give T cell receptor beta chains drawn from one sample of a study of radiotherapy plus CTLA-4 blockade in lung cancer. The assay was immunoSEQ multiplex PCR, and TCRdb's table has in-frame clones only and misses some. The data show around 100,000 clones, with roughly 86% seen just once and roughly 3.5% held by the top ten. Source: peripheral blood, taken from a patient treated with radiotherapy plus ipilimumab. The receptor set was obtained from a human donor with non-small cell lung cancer that progressed on radiotherapy plus ipilimumab. Some clones in this sample may be carry-over from other donors' samples. CDR3s leave out the opening cysteine and the closing phenylalanine or tryptophan.

j_gene: TRBJ1-1; v_gene: TRBV14; CDR3aa: ASSQTSLGEAF
j_gene: TRBJ1-5; v_gene: TRBV4-3; CDR3aa: ASSQELAVGNQPQH
j_gene: TRBJ2-3; v_gene: TRBV28; CDR3aa: AGSTGRYTDTQY
j_gene: TRBJ2-2; v_gene: TRBV7-2; CDR3aa: ASSLVLGQANTGELF
j_gene: TRBJ1-1; v_gene: TRBV5-4; CDR3aa: ASSRDSRREAF
j_gene: TRBJ2-7; v_gene: TRBV18; CDR3aa: ASSEGLADSYEQY
j_gene: TRBJ1-2; v_gene: TRBV7-9; CDR3aa: ASSSPLVSYT
j_gene: TRBJ2-3; v_gene: TRBV4-3; CDR3aa: ASSPLGGAGGPGNTDTQY
j_gene: TRBJ2-2; v_gene: TRBV2; CDR3aa: ASKGLLNTGELF
j_gene: TRBJ2-3; v_gene: TRBV15; CDR3aa: ATSVSGGVTDTQY
j_gene: TRBJ1-6; v_gene: TRBV4-3; CDR3aa: ASSQDQVSNSPLH
j_gene: TRBJ2-7; v_gene: TRBV27; CDR3aa: ASSLRGAFYEQY
j_gene: TRBJ2-3; v_gene: TRBV2; CDR3aa: ASISGQPSTDTQY
j_gene: TRBJ1-1; v_gene: TRBV30; CDR3aa: AWRLFPTAGAF
j_gene: TRBJ2-5; v_gene: TRBV11-2; CDR3aa: ASSWGGQETQY
j_gene: TRBJ2-5; v_gene: TRBV19; CDR3aa: ASSMRDRGQETQY
j_gene: TRBJ2-7; v_gene: TRBV11-3; CDR3aa: ASSLEGHSTYEQY